The 10 T cell receptor beta chains below come from one sample, sequenced in a study of radiation and T cells in renal cell carcinoma. Time point meaning: blood 2 weeks post-SBRT. Specified treatment: 15 Gy SBRT to primary tumor, nephrectomy 4 weeks later. Sequencing used immunoSEQ multiplex PCR; TCRdb keeps in-frame clones, though not all of them. Here the sample spans 95,000 to 150,000 clones, around 80% being singletons. The source was blood, collected from a patient whose treatment included radiotherapy and nephrectomy. Source of these receptors: a man aged 45-65 years with renal cell carcinoma.

The V and J genes are TRBV12-5 and TRBJ2-2, with 8 bases fitting TRBD1. The CDR3 covers 13 residues. Trimming cost V 9 bases and J 7 bases; bases outside gene matches: 7. The germline gives CDR1 LGHNT, CDR2 FRNRAP. CDR3 amino acids: CASPQGADGELFF. DNA for the CDR3: TGTGCTAGCCCGCAGGGGGCTGACGGGGAGCTGTTTTTT.

The chain links TRBV6-5 to TRBJ2-5; D is uncertain. Trimming took 0 bases from V and 2 from J, leaving 13 bases between them. The CDR3 has 16 amino acids. The V gene's germline CDR1 is MNHEY and CDR2 SVGAGI. The CDR3 sequence is CASSYSTIGQQETQYF. The CDR3 nucleotides read TGTGCCAGCAGTTACTCGACGATCGGGCAGCAAGAGACCCAGTACTTC.

This sequence joins TRBV27 and TRBJ2-3; 15 positions match TRBD2. This CDR3 has 15 amino acids. V shed 6 bases and J 10 bases; nucleotides not matched to a gene: 8. Germline values: CDR1 MNHEY, CDR2 SMNVEV (reference sequence). The CDR3 DNA sequence: TGTGCCAGCAGCTTCCCGGGACTAGCGGGAGGCCCGCAGTATTTT. Translated: CASSFPGLAGGPQYF.

The chain couples TRBV7-6 to TRBJ2-3, with D maybe TRBD2 (6 bases). This CDR3 is built from 14 residues. Deletions cut 5 bases from V and 6 bases from J, with 15 bases between. Germline assignment: CDR1 SGHVS and CDR2 FNYEAQ. CDR3 coding DNA: TGTGCCAGCAGCCCCGGGACTTCAGCGGATACGCAGTATTTT. Residues: CASSPGTSADTQYF.

The rearrangement uses TRBV18 and TRBJ2-7; 11 positions match TRBD2. The CDR3 is 15 amino acids. V dropped 4 bases and J dropped 4; count of bases not matched to a gene: 6. The germline V gene encodes CDR1 KGHSH and CDR2 LQKENI. The CDR3 here is CASSRTSGSRYEQYF. In DNA, the CDR3 is TGTGCCAGCTCACGCACTAGCGGGAGTCGGTACGAGCAGTACTTC. The complete variable domain, with remaining parts taken from reference TRBV18 and TRBJ2-7, reads NAGVMQNPRHLVRRRGQEARLRCSPMKGHSHVYWYRQLPEEGLKFMVYLQKENIIDESGMPKERFSAEFPKEGPSILRIQQVVRGDSAAYFCASSRTSGSRYEQYFGPGTRLTVT.

This clone was counted once. This chain uses TRBV28 with TRBJ1-2, with D possibly being TRBD1 (6 bases). The CDR3 is 15 amino acids. V lost 6 bases and J lost 4, with 18 bases in between. Germline V lookup: CDR1 MDHEN, CDR2 SYDVKM. This CDR3 reads CASSHGRFRGYGYTF. The CDR3 region has the DNA TGTGCCAGCAGCCATGGCAGGTTCAGGGGCTATGGCTACACCTTC.

V usage is TRBV9 and J usage is TRBJ2-5; 9 nucleotides line up with TRBD2. Germline CDR1 reads SGDLS; CDR2 reads YYNGEE. V lost 2 bases and J lost 5; bases outside the gene matches: 7. The CDR3 extends over 15 amino acids. As DNA, the CDR3 is TGTGCCAGCAGCGTCGCGGGAGGGCCCTGGGAGACCCAGTACTTC. This encodes CASSVAGGPWETQYF.

The V and J genes are TRBV4-3 and TRBJ2-7; maybe TRBD2 (6 bases). The CDR3 covers 18 residues. V was pared by 0 bases and J by 0 bases, with 18 bases between. Germline V gene sequence: CDR1 LGHNA, CDR2 YSLEER. CDR3 coding DNA: TGCGCCAGCAGCCAAGATTTTGGTTGGGGGGTTAGCTCCTACGAGCAGTACTTC. Protein sequence: CASSQDFGWGVSSYEQYF.

The chain links TRBV2 to TRBJ1-3; no clear D gene. V shed 7 bases and J shed 3 bases, with 10 bases lying between them. The CDR3 length is 13 residues. Germline values: CDR1 SNHLY, CDR2 FYNNEI. The CDR3 DNA sequence: TGTGCCAGCAATCTAGGCGGTGGAAACACCATATATTTT. Translation gives CASNLGGGNTIYF.

This clone has a handful of counts. The rearrangement joins TRBV19 to TRBJ2-3, with a possible D match to TRBD2 (6 bases). Per germline, CDR1 LNHDA and CDR2 SQIVND (reference sequence). With 2 bases removed from V and 1 base from J, the gap between germline ends came to 13 bases. This CDR3 is built from 16 residues. DNA of the CDR3: TGTGCCAGTAGTATAAGGTCGGGAGCAGGCACAGATACGCAGTATTTT. Translation: CASSIRSGAGTDTQYF.